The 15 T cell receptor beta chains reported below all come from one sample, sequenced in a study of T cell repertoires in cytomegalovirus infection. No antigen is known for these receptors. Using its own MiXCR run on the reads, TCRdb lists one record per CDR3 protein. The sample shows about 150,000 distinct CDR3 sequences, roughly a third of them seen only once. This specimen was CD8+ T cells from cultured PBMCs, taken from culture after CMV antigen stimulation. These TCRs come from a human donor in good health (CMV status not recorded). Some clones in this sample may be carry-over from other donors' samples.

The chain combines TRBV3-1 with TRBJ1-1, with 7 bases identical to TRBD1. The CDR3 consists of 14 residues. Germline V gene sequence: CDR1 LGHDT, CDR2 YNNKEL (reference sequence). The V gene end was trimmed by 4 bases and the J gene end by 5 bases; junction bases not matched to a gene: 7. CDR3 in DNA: TGTGCCAGCAGCCGATCAGGGGGAAATACTGAAGCTTTCTTT. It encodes CASSRSGGNTEAFF. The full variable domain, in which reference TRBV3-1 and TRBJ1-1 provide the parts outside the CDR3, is DTAVSQTPKYLVTQMGNDKSIKCEQNLGHDTMYWYKQDSKKFLKIMFSYNNKELIINETVPNRFSPKSPDKAHLNLHINSLELGDSAVYFCASSRSGGNTEAFFGQGTRLTVV.

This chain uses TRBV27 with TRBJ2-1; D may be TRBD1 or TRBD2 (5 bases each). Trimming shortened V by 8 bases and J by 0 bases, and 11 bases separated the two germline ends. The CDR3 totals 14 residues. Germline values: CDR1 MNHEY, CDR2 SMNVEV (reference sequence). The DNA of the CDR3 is TGTGCCAGCGGGGACGGCAGCTCCTACAATGAGCAGTTCTTC. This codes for CASGDGSSYNEQFF.

DNA for the CDR3: TGCAGTGCTAGAGATTCGGGGTTCAGCTCCTATAATTCACCCCTCCACTTT. This gives the protein CSARDSGFSSYNSPLHF. The J gene is TRBJ1-6, the V gene TRBV20-1; no reliable D call. CDR1 is DFQATT and CDR2 is SNEGSKA in the germline V gene (reference sequence). With 0 bases removed from V and 0 bases from J, the gap between germline ends came to 12 bases. CDR3 size: 17 residues.

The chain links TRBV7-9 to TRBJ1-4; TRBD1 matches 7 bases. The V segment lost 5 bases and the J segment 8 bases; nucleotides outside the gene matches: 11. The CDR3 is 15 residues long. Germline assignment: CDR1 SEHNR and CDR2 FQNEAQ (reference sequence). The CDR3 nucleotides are TGTGCCAGCAGCCCAGGGACAGATACTCCCGAAAAACTGTTTTTT. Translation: CASSPGTDTPEKLFF.

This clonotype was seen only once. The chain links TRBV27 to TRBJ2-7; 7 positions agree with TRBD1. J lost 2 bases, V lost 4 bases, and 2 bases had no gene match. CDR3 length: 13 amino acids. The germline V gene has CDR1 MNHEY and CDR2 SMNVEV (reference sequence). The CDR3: CASSWGTAYEQYF. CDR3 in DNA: TGTGCCAGCAGTTGGGGGACAGCCTACGAGCAGTACTTC.

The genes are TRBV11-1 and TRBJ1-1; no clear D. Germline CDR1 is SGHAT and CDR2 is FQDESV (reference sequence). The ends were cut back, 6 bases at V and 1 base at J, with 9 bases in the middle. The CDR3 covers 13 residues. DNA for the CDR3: TGTGCCAGCAGTCGGTCGGCGAACACTGAAGCTTTCTTT. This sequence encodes CASSRSANTEAFF.

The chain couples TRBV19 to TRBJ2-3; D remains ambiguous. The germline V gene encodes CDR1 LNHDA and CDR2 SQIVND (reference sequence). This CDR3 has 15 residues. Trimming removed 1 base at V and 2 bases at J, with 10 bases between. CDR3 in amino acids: CASSIGPDFTDTQYF. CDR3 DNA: TGTGCCAGTAGTATAGGGCCCGATTTCACAGATACGCAGTATTTT.

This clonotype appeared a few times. The CDR3 region is CASRSTTYTDTQYF. DNA for the CDR3: TGTGCCAGCAGATCAACGACCTACACAGATACGCAGTATTTT. This rearrangement joins TRBV2 to TRBJ2-3; no clear D gene. The germline CDR1 and CDR2 sequences are SNHLY and FYNNEI. This CDR3 region has 14 residues. Trimming removed 6 bases at V and 2 bases at J, with 12 bases between.

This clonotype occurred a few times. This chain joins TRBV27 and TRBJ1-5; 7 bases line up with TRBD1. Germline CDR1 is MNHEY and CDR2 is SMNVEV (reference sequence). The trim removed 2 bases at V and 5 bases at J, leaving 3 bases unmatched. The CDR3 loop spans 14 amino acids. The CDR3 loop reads CASSLQGGDQPQHF. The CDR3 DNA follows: TGTGCCAGCAGTTTACAGGGGGGTGATCAGCCCCAGCATTTT.

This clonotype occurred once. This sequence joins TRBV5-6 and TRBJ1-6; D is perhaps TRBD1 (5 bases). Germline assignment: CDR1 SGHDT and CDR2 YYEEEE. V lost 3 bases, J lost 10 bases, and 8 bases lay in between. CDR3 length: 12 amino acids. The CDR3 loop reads CASSWGSSPLHF. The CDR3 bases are TGTGCCAGCAGCTGGGGCTCCTCACCCCTCCACTTT.

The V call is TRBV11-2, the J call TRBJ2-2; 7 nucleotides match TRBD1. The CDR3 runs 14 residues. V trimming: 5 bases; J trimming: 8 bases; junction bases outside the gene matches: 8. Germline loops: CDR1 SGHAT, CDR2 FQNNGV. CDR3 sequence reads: CASSLGGYVGELFF. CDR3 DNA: TGTGCCAGCAGCCTAGGGGGCTATGTTGGGGAGCTGTTTTTT.

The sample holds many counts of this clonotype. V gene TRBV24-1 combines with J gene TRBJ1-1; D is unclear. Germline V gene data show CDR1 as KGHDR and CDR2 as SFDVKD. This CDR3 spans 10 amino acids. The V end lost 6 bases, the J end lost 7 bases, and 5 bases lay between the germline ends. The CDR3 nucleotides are TGTGCCACCAGTAGAGTTGAAGCTTTCTTT. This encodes CATSRVEAFF.

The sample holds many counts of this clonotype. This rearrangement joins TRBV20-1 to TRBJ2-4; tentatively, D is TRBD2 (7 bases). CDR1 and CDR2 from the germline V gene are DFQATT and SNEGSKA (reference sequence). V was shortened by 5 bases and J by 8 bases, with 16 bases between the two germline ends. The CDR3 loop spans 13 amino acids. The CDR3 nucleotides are TGCAGTGCTGGGGGGGCATCTGGGGACATTCAGTACTTC. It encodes CSAGGASGDIQYF.

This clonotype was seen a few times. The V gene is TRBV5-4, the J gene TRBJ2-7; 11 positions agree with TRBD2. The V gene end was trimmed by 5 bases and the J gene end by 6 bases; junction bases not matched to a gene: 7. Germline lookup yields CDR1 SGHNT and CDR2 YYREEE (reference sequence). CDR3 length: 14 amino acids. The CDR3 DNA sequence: TGTGCCAGCAGTCCAACTAGCGGGGGAGTCGAGCAGTACTTC. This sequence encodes CASSPTSGGVEQYF.

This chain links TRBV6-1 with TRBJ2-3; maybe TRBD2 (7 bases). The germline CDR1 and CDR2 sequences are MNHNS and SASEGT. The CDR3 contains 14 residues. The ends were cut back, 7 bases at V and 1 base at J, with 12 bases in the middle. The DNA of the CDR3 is TGTGCCAGCACGGTGGGGGGGCGCACAGATACGCAGTATTTT. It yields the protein CASTVGGRTDTQYF.